This TCR beta chain is from a study of control samples from healthy donors and cancer patients (dated by TCRdb to between 2020 and 2021). Only one count was recorded for this clone. The antigen it recognizes is unknown. Per-base quality was not reported, and no clone a single base away is much larger than it. The library was built by means of the immunoSEQ multiplex PCR assay. Not all clones reach the TCRdb copy of this immuneACCESS table, which keeps in-frame sequences only. Checked studies attribute under half of the gap to unresolved V genes and leave the rest unexplained. The sample includes 120,000 to 150,000 clones, with 89% observed a single time. The ten largest clones add up to about 4.9% of the sample. The CDR3 measures 16 amino acids from cysteine to phenylalanine. Kept here is only the CDR3 DNA, which spans 48 bases and is read in frame from base 1. The germline V gene (reference sequence) specifies SEHNR as CDR1 and FQNEAQ as CDR2. V is shortened by 3 bases, J by 2 bases, and the region joining them spans 15 bases.

Sequencing was done on a sample of blood. This chain is built from TRBV7-9 and TRBJ2-3, with the D gene call left open. This TCR was recovered from a man aged 25 to 40 in good health. The DNA sequence reads TGTGCCAGCAGCTTGCCTGGCATACCATCCACAGATACGCAGTATTTT. This is translated as CASSLPGIPSTDTQYF.